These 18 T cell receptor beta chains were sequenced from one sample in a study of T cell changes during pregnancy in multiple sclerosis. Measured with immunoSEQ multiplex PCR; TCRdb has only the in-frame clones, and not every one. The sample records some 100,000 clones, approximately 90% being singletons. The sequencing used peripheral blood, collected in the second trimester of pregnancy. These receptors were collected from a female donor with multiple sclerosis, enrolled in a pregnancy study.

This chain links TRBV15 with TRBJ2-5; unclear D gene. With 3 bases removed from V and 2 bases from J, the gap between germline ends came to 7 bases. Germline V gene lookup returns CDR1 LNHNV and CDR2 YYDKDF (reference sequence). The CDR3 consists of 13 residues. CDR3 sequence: CATSRTSQETQYF. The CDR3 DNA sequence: TGTGCCACCAGCAGGACTTCTCAAGAGACCCAGTACTTC.

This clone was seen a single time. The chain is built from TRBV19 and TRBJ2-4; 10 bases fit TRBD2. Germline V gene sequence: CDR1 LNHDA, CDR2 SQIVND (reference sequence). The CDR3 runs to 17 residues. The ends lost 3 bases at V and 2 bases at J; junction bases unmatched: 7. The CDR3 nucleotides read TGTGCCAGTAGTATTGTTCTAGCGGGGGCTACCAAAAACATTCAGTACTTC. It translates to CASSIVLAGATKNIQYF.

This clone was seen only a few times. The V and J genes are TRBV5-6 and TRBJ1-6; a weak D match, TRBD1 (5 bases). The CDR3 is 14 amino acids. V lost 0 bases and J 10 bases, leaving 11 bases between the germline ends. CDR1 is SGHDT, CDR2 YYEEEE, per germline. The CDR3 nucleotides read TGTGCCAGCAGCTTGGAACAGGTTGGCTCACCCCTCCACTTT. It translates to CASSLEQVGSPLHF.

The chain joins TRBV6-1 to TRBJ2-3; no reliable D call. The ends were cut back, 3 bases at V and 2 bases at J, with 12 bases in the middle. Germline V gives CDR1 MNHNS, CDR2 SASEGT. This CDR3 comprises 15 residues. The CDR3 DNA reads TGTGCCAGCAGTGAGCCGAACAGTCCCACAGATACGCAGTATTTT. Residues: CASSEPNSPTDTQYF.

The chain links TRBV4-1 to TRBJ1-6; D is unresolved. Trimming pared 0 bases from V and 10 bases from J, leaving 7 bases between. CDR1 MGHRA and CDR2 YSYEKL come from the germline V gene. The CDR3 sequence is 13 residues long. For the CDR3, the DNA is TGCGCCAGCAGCCAAGATGGGCAGTCACCCCTCCACTTT. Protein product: CASSQDGQSPLHF.

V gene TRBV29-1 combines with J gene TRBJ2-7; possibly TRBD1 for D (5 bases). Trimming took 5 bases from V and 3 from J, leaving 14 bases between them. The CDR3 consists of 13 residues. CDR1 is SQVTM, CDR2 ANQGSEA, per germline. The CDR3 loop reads CSVRVAGNYEQYF. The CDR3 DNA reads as TGCAGCGTTCGGGTGGCAGGGAACTACGAGCAGTACTTC.

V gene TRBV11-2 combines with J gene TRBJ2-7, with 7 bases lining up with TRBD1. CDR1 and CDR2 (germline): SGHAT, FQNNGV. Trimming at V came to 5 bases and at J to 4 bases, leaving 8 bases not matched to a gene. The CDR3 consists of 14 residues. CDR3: CASSPGQMTYEQYF. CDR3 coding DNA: TGTGCCAGCAGCCCGGGACAGATGACTTACGAGCAGTACTTC.

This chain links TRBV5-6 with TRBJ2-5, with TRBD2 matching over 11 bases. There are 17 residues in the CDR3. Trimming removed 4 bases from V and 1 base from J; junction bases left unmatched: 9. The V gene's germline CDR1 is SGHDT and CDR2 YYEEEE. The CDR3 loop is CASSTEASGGTQETQYF. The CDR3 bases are TGTGCCAGCAGCACGGAGGCTAGCGGGGGGACCCAAGAGACCCAGTACTTC.

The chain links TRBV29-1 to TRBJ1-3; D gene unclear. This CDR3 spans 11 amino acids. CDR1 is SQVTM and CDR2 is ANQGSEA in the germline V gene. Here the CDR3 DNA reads TGCAGTTTCGTCTCTGGAAACACCATATATTTT. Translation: CSFVSGNTIYF.

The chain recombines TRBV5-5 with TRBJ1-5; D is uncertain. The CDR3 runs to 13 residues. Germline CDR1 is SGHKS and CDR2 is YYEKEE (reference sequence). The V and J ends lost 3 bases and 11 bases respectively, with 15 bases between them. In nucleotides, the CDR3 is TGTGCCAGCAGCTCCCGGGGATTCGGAGCCCAGCATTTT. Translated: CASSSRGFGAQHF. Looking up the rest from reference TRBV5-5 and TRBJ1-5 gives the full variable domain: DAGVTQSPTHLIKTRGQQVTLRCSPISGHKSVSWYQQVLGQGPQFIFQYYEKEERGRGNFPDRFSARQFPNYSSELNVNALLLGDSALYLCASSSRGFGAQHFGDGTRLSIL.

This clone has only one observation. For the CDR3, the DNA is TGTGCCAGCAGCTTAGGCCTAACCGGGACTAGCGGCGAGCAGTACTTC. Protein: CASSLGLTGTSGEQYF. The V call is TRBV7-9, the J call TRBJ2-7, with 11 nucleotides matching TRBD2. This CDR3 has 16 residues. Germline lookup yields CDR1 SEHNR and CDR2 FQNEAQ (reference sequence). The V gene end was trimmed by 1 base and the J gene end by 6 bases; junction bases not matched to a gene: 8.

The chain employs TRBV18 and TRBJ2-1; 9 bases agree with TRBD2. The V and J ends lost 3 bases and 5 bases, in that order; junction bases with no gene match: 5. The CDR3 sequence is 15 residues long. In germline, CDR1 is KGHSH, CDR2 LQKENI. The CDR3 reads CASSPLRGGDNEQFF. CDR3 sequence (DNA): TGTGCCAGCTCACCCCTGCGCGGGGGGGACAATGAGCAGTTCTTC.

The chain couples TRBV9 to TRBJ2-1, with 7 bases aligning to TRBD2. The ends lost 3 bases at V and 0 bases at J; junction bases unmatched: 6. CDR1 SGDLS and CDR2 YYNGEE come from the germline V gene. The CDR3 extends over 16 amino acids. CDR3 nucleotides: TGTGCCAGCAGCGAAGGAGCGGGGCACTCCTACAATGAGCAGTTCTTC. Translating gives CASSEGAGHSYNEQFF.

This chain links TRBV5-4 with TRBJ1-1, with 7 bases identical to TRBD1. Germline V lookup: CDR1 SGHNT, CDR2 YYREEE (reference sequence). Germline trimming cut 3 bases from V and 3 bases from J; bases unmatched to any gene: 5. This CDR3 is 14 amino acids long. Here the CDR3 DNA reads TGTGCCAGCAGCTCCCGGCAGGGGGACACTGAAGCTTTCTTT. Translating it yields CASSSRQGDTEAFF.

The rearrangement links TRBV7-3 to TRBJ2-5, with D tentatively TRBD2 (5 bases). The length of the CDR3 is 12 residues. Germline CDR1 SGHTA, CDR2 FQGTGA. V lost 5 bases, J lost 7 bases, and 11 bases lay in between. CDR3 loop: CASSPGSGTQYF. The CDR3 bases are TGTGCCAGCAGCCCGGGGTCGGGGACCCAGTACTTC.

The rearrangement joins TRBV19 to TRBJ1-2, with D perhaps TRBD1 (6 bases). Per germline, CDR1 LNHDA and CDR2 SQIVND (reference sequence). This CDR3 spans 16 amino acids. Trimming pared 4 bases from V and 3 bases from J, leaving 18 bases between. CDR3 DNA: TGTGCCAGTAGTACCGGACAGATGATACACTACTATGGCTACACCTTC. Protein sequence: CASSTGQMIHYYGYTF.

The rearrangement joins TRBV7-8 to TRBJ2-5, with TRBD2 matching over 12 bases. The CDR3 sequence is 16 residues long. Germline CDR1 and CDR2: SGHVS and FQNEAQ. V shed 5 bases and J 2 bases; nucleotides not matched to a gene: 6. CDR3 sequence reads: CASSPGLAGIQETQYF. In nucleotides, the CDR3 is TGTGCCAGCAGCCCCGGACTAGCGGGGATACAAGAGACCCAGTACTTC.

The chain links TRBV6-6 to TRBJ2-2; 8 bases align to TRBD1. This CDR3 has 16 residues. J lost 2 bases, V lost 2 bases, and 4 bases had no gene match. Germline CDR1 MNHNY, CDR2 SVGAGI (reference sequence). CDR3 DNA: TGTGCCAGCAGTTACCCCAGGGGGCTAAACACCGGGGAGCTGTTTTTT. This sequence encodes CASSYPRGLNTGELFF.